This TCR beta chain was captured in a study of blood T cell repertoires in COVID-19. At the level of the study: The analysed material was cDNA or gDNA that came from T cells, B-cell-depleted T cells, or PBMCs.

Method: immunoSEQ multiplex PCR; TCRdb's copy keeps in-frame clones and lacks some. This table has 70,000 to 95,000 clones, about 91% appearing once. This CDR3 contains 14 residues. V dropped 2 bases and J dropped 3 bases, with 7 bases sitting between them. Germline CDR1 reads SGHTA; CDR2 reads FQGTGA. This sequence joins TRBV7-3 and TRBJ2-2; D gene unclear. Sequencing was performed on peripheral blood. This clonotype was sampled from an elderly woman with acute or convalescent COVID-19. In nucleotides, the CDR3 is TGTGCCAGCAGCTTATTTTCGGACACCGGGGAGCTGTTTTTT. It specifies CASSLFSDTGELFF.